This T cell receptor beta chain was recovered during a study of response to subunit inactivated influenza vaccine. Whole-study findings and limits: There was a suggestion from the authors that each seasonal influenza vaccination recruits few new T cells.

One entry per CDR3 protein, called by TCRdb with MiXCR from the RT-PCR reads. The table lists hundreds of thousands of distinct CDR3 sequences, over 10% of them singletons, with about 12% in the top ten. V lost 0 bases and J 7 bases, leaving 18 bases between the germline ends. CDR1 DFQATT and CDR2 SNEGSKA come from the germline V gene (reference sequence). CDR3 size: 15 residues. This clonotype was seen more than once but under ten times. The antigen is not known. Sequences were derived from PBMCs from blood, sampled roughly 6 weeks after vaccination. This chain connects TRBV20-1 to TRBJ1-1; a weak D match, TRBD1 (6 bases). This TCR came from a man over 45 who received an inactivated influenza vaccine. The CDR3 reads CSAREPASGAYEAFF. CDR3 sequence (DNA): TGCAGTGCTAGAGAGCCCGCTTCAGGGGCTTATGAAGCTTTCTTT.